This is a list of T cell receptor beta chains from one sample in a study of early T cells in non-severe SARS-CoV-2 infection. TCRdb used MiXCR to reprocess the 5' RACE reads, holding one entry per CDR3 protein. The repertoire holds 95,000 to 150,000 distinct CDR3 sequences, 14% to 15% seen once, with 21% in the top ten. The specimen sequenced was whole blood. All receptors derive from an adult who was a healthcare worker with PCR-confirmed SARS-CoV-2 infection or an uninfected control (not recorded which). Both conserved end residues are part of each CDR3. The order of the fields is V gene, J gene, clone size, CDR3 protein. Where a row states a size, it is once, few, many or the class of an expanded clone; other rows omit it.

v_call: TRBV9; j_call: TRBJ2-5; clone_size: NA; cdr3_aa: CASSVVLAGSRETQYF
v_call: TRBV7-9; j_call: TRBJ1-6; clone_size: NA; cdr3_aa: CASTPSGTDNSPLHF
v_call: TRBV7-8; j_call: TRBJ1-2; clone_size: NA; cdr3_aa: CASSSGSGTRSHLSFGYTF
v_call: TRBV3-1; j_call: TRBJ1-1; clone_size: NA; cdr3_aa: CASSQDARGSTEAFF
v_call: TRBV20-1; j_call: TRBJ2-5; clone_size: few; cdr3_aa: CSARWTLQETQYF
v_call: TRBV6-6; j_call: TRBJ1-1; clone_size: NA; cdr3_aa: CASSYQDTEAFF
v_call: TRBV6-2/TRBV6-3; j_call: TRBJ2-1; clone_size: medium-sized; cdr3_aa: CASSYIAEPPYNEQFF
v_call: TRBV28; j_call: TRBJ2-1; clone_size: NA; cdr3_aa: CASSLGLSGRFGEQFF
v_call: TRBV20-1; j_call: TRBJ2-5; clone_size: many; cdr3_aa: CSAYSGLAGGLQETQYF
v_call: TRBV29-1; j_call: TRBJ2-3; clone_size: NA; cdr3_aa: CSAGQGGDTQYF
v_call: TRBV30; j_call: TRBJ2-5; clone_size: NA; cdr3_aa: CAWRPLGETQYF
v_call: TRBV14; j_call: TRBJ2-3; clone_size: NA; cdr3_aa: CASSLFADTQYF
v_call: TRBV4-1; j_call: TRBJ2-5; clone_size: NA; cdr3_aa: CASSQDERNGKTQYF
v_call: TRBV13; j_call: TRBJ2-7; clone_size: few; cdr3_aa: CASSRGVVSYEQYF
v_call: TRBV10-2; j_call: TRBJ2-1; clone_size: NA; cdr3_aa: CASSGAYEQFF
v_call: TRBV7-9; j_call: TRBJ2-2; clone_size: few; cdr3_aa: CASSPPGPGANTGELFF
v_call: TRBV25-1; j_call: TRBJ2-7; clone_size: few; cdr3_aa: CASQGLYEQYF
v_call: TRBV2; j_call: TRBJ2-2; clone_size: NA; cdr3_aa: CASKEASGGAGELFF
v_call: TRBV20-1; j_call: TRBJ2-1; clone_size: NA; cdr3_aa: CSARDRGSYNEQFF
v_call: TRBV20-1; j_call: TRBJ2-5; clone_size: NA; cdr3_aa: CSAPFLGAGETQYF
v_call: TRBV19; j_call: TRBJ1-4; clone_size: few; cdr3_aa: CASNNPGQGLTEKLFF
v_call: TRBV2; j_call: TRBJ2-3; clone_size: NA; cdr3_aa: CASSEALRGRGGNTQYF
v_call: TRBV7-3; j_call: TRBJ2-2; clone_size: NA; cdr3_aa: CASSSKGLSNTGELFF
v_call: TRBV29-1; j_call: TRBJ1-1; clone_size: many; cdr3_aa: CSVDTGLAFF
v_call: TRBV6-1; j_call: TRBJ1-5; clone_size: few; cdr3_aa: CAIPGTGSNQPQHF
v_call: TRBV2; j_call: TRBJ2-2; clone_size: few; cdr3_aa: CASSDRRNTGELFF
v_call: TRBV4-1; j_call: TRBJ1-1; clone_size: few; cdr3_aa: CASSLSGDLIPTEAFF
v_call: TRBV18; j_call: TRBJ2-1; clone_size: NA; cdr3_aa: CASSPEPQGLEQFF
v_call: TRBV3-1; j_call: TRBJ2-1; clone_size: few; cdr3_aa: CASSQTLRNNEQFF
v_call: TRBV13; j_call: TRBJ2-5; clone_size: many; cdr3_aa: CASSHPMRPETQYF
v_call: TRBV5-5; j_call: TRBJ1-2; clone_size: many; cdr3_aa: CASSLVDFYGYTF
v_call: TRBV20-1; j_call: TRBJ2-7; clone_size: NA; cdr3_aa: CSARRPGGTSYEQYF
v_call: TRBV7-8; j_call: TRBJ2-1; clone_size: many; cdr3_aa: CASSLTGTSGVRNEQFF
v_call: TRBV20-1; j_call: TRBJ2-3; clone_size: few; cdr3_aa: CSASRDRGRASTDTQYF
v_call: TRBV20-1; j_call: TRBJ1-3; clone_size: once; cdr3_aa: CSASSGAKNTIYF
v_call: TRBV29-1; j_call: TRBJ2-3; clone_size: few; cdr3_aa: CSVEGGTDTQYF
v_call: TRBV12-3/TRBV12-4; j_call: TRBJ2-5; clone_size: NA; cdr3_aa: CASSFYQGTQYF
v_call: TRBV20-1; j_call: TRBJ1-1; clone_size: NA; cdr3_aa: CSARGAAEFLNTEAFF
v_call: TRBV12-3/TRBV12-4; j_call: TRBJ2-2; clone_size: many; cdr3_aa: CASSLIGSGELFF
v_call: TRBV2; j_call: TRBJ2-7; clone_size: NA; cdr3_aa: CASSDSAVLSYEQYF
v_call: TRBV7-9; j_call: TRBJ1-1; clone_size: many; cdr3_aa: CASSYNMNTEAFF
v_call: TRBV11-2; j_call: TRBJ2-1; clone_size: few; cdr3_aa: CASSISGAAYNEQFF
v_call: TRBV5-1; j_call: TRBJ2-5; clone_size: few; cdr3_aa: CASSPSYTRGETQYF
v_call: TRBV5-1; j_call: TRBJ2-5; clone_size: NA; cdr3_aa: CASSLSSGGLGETQYF
v_call: TRBV6-2/TRBV6-3; j_call: TRBJ2-1; clone_size: many; cdr3_aa: CASSRRSSYNEQFF
v_call: TRBV5-4; j_call: TRBJ2-5; clone_size: NA; cdr3_aa: CASSSWDRQETQYF